This TCR beta chain was sequenced during a study of T-cell reconstitution after alpha-beta-depleted transplantation in children (dated by TCRdb to about 2016). Broadly, across the study: T-cell immune reconstitution after TCRalphabeta/CD19-depleted allogeneic hematopoietic cell transplantation in children was quantitatively tracked in the study by means of TCR repertoire profiling.

Points on this clonotype: Which antigen it targets is not known. No much larger clone exists at a distance of one base, and base qualities are not known.

The CDR3 goes from the cysteine to the phenylalanine over 15 residues. The sequence is cut down to CDR3 DNA, 45 bases in frame from base 1. At the junction V is shortened by 0 bases and J by 4 bases; bases outside the gene matches: 5. Taken from the germline V gene, the CDR1 and CDR2 loops are MNHEY and SVGAGI. Library generation was performed with PCR. Sequencing used an Illumina HiSeq 2500. Molecular barcoding was employed in the preparation of TCR libraries, with unique molecular identifiers being used to normalize TCRbeta repertoire quantification. TCRdb reworked the public reads: Q25 trimming with fastp, MiXCR clone assembly, productive beta chains retained. Rows are combined by CDR3 protein, so each entry shows the most common genes and DNA. The table for this sample lists 350,000 to 400,000 distinct CDR3 sequences; around 20% of them were counted only once. The ten most abundant clones make up around 4% of the sample.

This chain is built from TRBV6-5 and TRBJ1-1, and 7 bases in between align with TRBD1. The specimen comprised PBMCs from the stem cell graft donor, sampled from the stem cell graft. This clonotype was obtained from a human donor who donated a stem cell graft to a child with acute myeloid leukemia. The CDR3 protein sequence reads: CASSYSEGAGTEAFF. Here is the DNA: TGTGCCAGCAGTTACTCCGAGGGGGCTGGCACTGAAGCTTTCTTT.